The entry below gives a single T cell receptor (beta chain) sequence along with its context. This CDR3 has 17 residues. The V and J ends lost 7 bases and 2 bases, in that order; junction bases with no gene match: 12. In germline, CDR1 is LNHDA, CDR2 SQIVND (reference sequence). Some clones are missing from TCRdb's copy, which holds only in-frame ones; the method was immunoSEQ multiplex PCR. There are tens of thousands of clones in the sample; roughly 94% occur only once, and roughly 0.9% lies in the top ten. This entry belongs to a study of T cell changes during pregnancy in multiple sclerosis. Sample: peripheral blood, taken in the second trimester of pregnancy. V is TRBV19 and J is TRBJ2-3, with 10 bases lining up with TRBD2. This TCR came from a female donor in good health, enrolled as a control in a pregnancy study. This CDR3 is CASKSYTSGTSTDTQYF. CDR3 nucleotides: TGTGCCAGTAAATCGTATACTAGCGGGACGTCCACAGATACGCAGTATTTT. Supplemented by reference TRBV19 and TRBJ2-3, the full variable domain reads DGGITQSPKYLFRKEGQNVTLSCEQNLNHDAMYWYRQDPGQGLRLIYYSQIVNDFQKGDIAEGYSVSREKKESFPLTVTSAQKNPTAFYLCASKSYTSGTSTDTQYFGPGTRLTVL.